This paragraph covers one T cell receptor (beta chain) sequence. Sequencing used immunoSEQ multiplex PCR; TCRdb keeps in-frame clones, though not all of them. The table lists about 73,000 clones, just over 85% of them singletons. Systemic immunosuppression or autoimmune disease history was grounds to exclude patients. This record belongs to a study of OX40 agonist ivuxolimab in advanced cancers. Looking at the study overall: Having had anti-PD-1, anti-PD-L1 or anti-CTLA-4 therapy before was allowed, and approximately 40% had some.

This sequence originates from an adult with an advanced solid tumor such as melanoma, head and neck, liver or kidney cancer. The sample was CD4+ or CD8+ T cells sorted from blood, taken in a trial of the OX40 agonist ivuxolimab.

For the CDR3, the DNA is TGTGCCAGCAGTTCCTCCCCGGGACTAGCGGGACAGGTTCCCGACGAGCAGTACTTC. Its protein product is CASSSSPGLAGQVPDEQYF. The rearrangement links TRBV27 to TRBJ2-7, with TRBD2 identical over 13 bases. V dropped 4 bases and J dropped 5; count of bases not matched to a gene: 17. The CDR3 totals 19 residues. CDR1 is MNHEY and CDR2 is SMNVEV in the germline V gene (reference sequence).